These T cell receptor beta chains were read from a single sample in a study of cytomegalovirus exposure and HLA in healthy donors. Assay used: immunoSEQ multiplex PCR; TCRdb lists only in-frame clones, some missing. The sample totals some 200,000 clones. The sequencing input was PBMCs. These receptors came from a girl aged 2 to 9 in good health and CMV-seropositive. Both conserved end residues are trimmed from each CDR3. D genes are given only for firm matches.

cdr3_length	d_call	v_call	j_call	cdr3_aa
14	TRBD1	TRBV30	NA	AWSALRQGAPYEQY
13	TRBD2	TRBV6-5	TRBJ2-7	ASSSTPGLAYEQY
14	NA	TRBV21-1	TRBJ1-3	ASSNLRGSSGNTIY
12	TRBD1	TRBV5-1	TRBJ1-2	ASSLPDRAYGYT
14	TRBD2	TRBV4-1	TRBJ2-7	ASSRLPSGTYYEQY
12	TRBD2	TRBV6-1	TRBJ2-3	ASSGLAGADTQY
13	TRBD1	TRBV7-7	TRBJ2-5	ASSLGDRLQETQY
11	TRBD1	TRBV7-2	TRBJ1-2	ASSPQGARGYT
13	NA	TRBV7-9	TRBJ2-7	ASSLARTGSYEQY
13	NA	TRBV27	TRBJ2-7	ASSLSTGPFYEQY
14	TRBD1	TRBV28	TRBJ2-4	ASSLLQGLAKNIQY
12	NA	TRBV6-4	TRBJ2-7	ASSDEARAYEQY
12	NA	TRBV18	TRBJ2-7	ASSPAQGSYEQY
13	NA	TRBV5-1	TRBJ2-2	ASSSDRTNTGELF
13	NA	TRBV2	TRBJ2-5	ASSGARLGWETQY
12	TRBD1	TRBV5-4	TRBJ2-7	ASSTRQGSYEQY
11	TRBD2	TRBV29-1	TRBJ2-1	SVRGRAVLEQF
12	TRBD2	TRBV5-1	TRBJ2-1	ASSWGLAGDEQF
11	NA	TRBV15	TRBJ2-4	ATSGLAKNIQY
14	TRBD2	TRBV2	TRBJ2-3	ASSEGRIAGADTQY
10	NA	TRBV5-1	TRBJ2-7	ASSSDSCEQY
17	TRBD2	TRBV28	TRBJ2-3	ASSSPSQTLAGVTDTQY
15	NA	TRBV15	TRBJ1-6	ATSSIQGSSYNSPLH
14	TRBD1	TRBV27	TRBJ1-1	ASSPTPGQGGTEAF
12	TRBD1	TRBV5-8	TRBJ1-5	ASSFDRDNQPQH
13	TRBD1	TRBV11-2	TRBJ1-1	ASSPVSGGSTEAF
13	TRBD1	TRBV27	TRBJ1-2	ASRGGGTGSGGYT
15	TRBD2	TRBV11-1	TRBJ2-3	ASSLVSSGIVADTQY
16	TRBD2	TRBV6-1	TRBJ2-1	ASSEISVGLAGAGEQF
13	NA	TRBV5-4	TRBJ1-5	ASSPGQGSNQPQH
13	NA	TRBV7-6	TRBJ1-6	ASSLSTGLNSPLH
12	NA	TRBV13	TRBJ2-3	ASSLERSTDTQY
12	TRBD1	TRBV6-5	TRBJ2-7	ASRSGQGAYEQY
13	NA	TRBV15	TRBJ2-5	ATSRDLAVQETQY
13	NA	TRBV5-1	TRBJ2-7	ASSRDIEGPYEQY
13	TRBD1	TRBV7-9	TRBJ2-2	ATRYRGVNTGELF
12	TRBD1	TRBV28	TRBJ1-2	ASSPGQGTYGYT
12	TRBD2	TRBV29-1	TRBJ2-1	SVRLAGSYNEQF
12	NA	TRBV19	TRBJ2-1	ASSVSGSYNEQF
17	TRBD2	TRBV5-4	TRBJ2-3	ASSLEIVGLAGSTDTQY
16	TRBD1	TRBV5-1	TRBJ2-7	ASAGGTGLGVLNYEQY
11	NA	TRBV4-1	TRBJ2-7	ASSRREGSEQY
13	TRBD1	TRBV5-6	TRBJ2-7	ASSLELGQPYEQY
12	NA	TRBV27	TRBJ1-4	ASSLNPGGEKLF